The 10 T cell receptor beta chains reported below all come from one sample, sequenced in a study of T cell changes during pregnancy in multiple sclerosis. Only in-frame clones appear in the TCRdb table, and some are missing; sequencing was by immunoSEQ multiplex PCR. This sample has approximately 45,000 clones, with about nine tenths found just once. Sequences were derived from CD4+ T cells from peripheral blood mononuclear cells, sampled in the first trimester of pregnancy. The receptors were gathered from a female donor with multiple sclerosis, enrolled in a pregnancy study.

This chain uses TRBV14 with TRBJ1-2, with a weak D call TRBD1 (6 bases). The CDR3 is 14 residues long. Germline values: CDR1 SGHDN, CDR2 FVKESK. Trimming removed 2 bases at V and 8 bases at J, with 15 bases between. CDR3 DNA sequence: TGTGCCAGCAGCCAAAATAACAGGGTGGGAGGCTACACCTTC. Its translation is CASSQNNRVGGYTF.

V and J are TRBV11-1 and TRBJ2-5; 11 bases match TRBD1. This CDR3 has 17 amino acids. V gave up 2 bases and J gave up 1 base; unmatched junction bases: 6. The germline gives CDR1 SGHAT, CDR2 FQDESV (reference sequence). CDR3 amino acids: CASSLIAGTGGQETQYF. CDR3 nucleotide sequence: TGTGCCAGCAGCTTAATCGCCGGGACAGGGGGCCAAGAGACCCAGTACTTC.

V and J are TRBV7-9 and TRBJ2-7; a possible D gene is TRBD2 (6 bases). The germline V gene has CDR1 SEHNR and CDR2 FQNEAQ (reference sequence). Trimming removed 1 base from V and 10 bases from J, with 20 bases in between. The CDR3 has 15 amino acids. CDR3 amino acids: CASSLEHRTDYRQYF. The CDR3 region has the DNA TGTGCCAGCAGCTTAGAACACCGGACGGACTATCGACAGTACTTC.

This chain connects TRBV28 to TRBJ2-3; a possible D gene is TRBD2 (6 bases). Germline V gene lookup returns CDR1 MDHEN and CDR2 SYDVKM. Trimming cost V 10 bases and J 4 bases, with 21 bases left between them. The length of the CDR3 is 15 residues. The CDR3 coding sequence is TGTGCCACTTCGATAGGAGGGTCTCGGGCAGATACGCAGTATTTT. It codes for CATSIGGSRADTQYF.

J is TRBJ2-1 and V is TRBV12-5; a possible D gene is TRBD2 (5 bases). This CDR3 has 14 residues. Looked up from germline, CDR1 is LGHNT and CDR2 is FRNRAP. V lost 9 bases, J lost 1 base, and 13 bases lay in between. The CDR3 DNA reads as TGTGCTAGCTCACTAGGGCGTTCCTACAATGAGCAGTTCTTC. It yields the protein CASSLGRSYNEQFF.

The V gene is TRBV19, the J gene TRBJ2-1; 7 bases agree with TRBD2. The CDR3 loop spans 13 amino acids. Trimming took 6 bases from V and 5 from J; bases not matched to a gene: 4. The V gene's germline CDR1 is LNHDA and CDR2 SQIVND (reference sequence). CDR3 sequence reads: CASSRGSNNEQFF. As DNA, the CDR3 is TGTGCCAGTAGCCGCGGGAGTAACAATGAGCAGTTCTTC.

This rearrangement joins TRBV30 to TRBJ2-3, with 11 bases aligning to TRBD2. Germline loops: CDR1 GTSNPN, CDR2 SVGIG (reference sequence). V lost 2 bases, J lost 2 bases, and 6 bases stayed unmatched. The CDR3 has 16 residues. This chain's CDR3 is CAWSPRTSGFTDTQYF. The CDR3 DNA reads as TGTGCCTGGAGTCCCCGGACTAGCGGGTTCACAGATACGCAGTATTTT.

V gene TRBV5-1 combines with J gene TRBJ2-1; 15 positions match TRBD2. J gave up 0 bases and V 4 bases, and 5 bases lay outside the gene matches. The CDR3 has 18 residues. CDR1 SGHRS and CDR2 YFSETQ come from the germline V gene. DNA for the CDR3: TGCGCCAGCAGCACTGGACTAGCGGGAGGGCTCTCCTACAATGAGCAGTTCTTC. It is translated as CASSTGLAGGLSYNEQFF.

The rearrangement joins TRBV4-2 to TRBJ2-5; D not resolved. The DNA end favors TRBJ2-7, so the J call may be wrong. The CDR3 spans 16 residues. Germline assignment: CDR1 LGHNA and CDR2 YNFKEQ. The chain's CDR3 is CASSQASPSNSYEQYF. CDR3 bases: TGTGCCAGCAGCCAAGCTAGTCCCAGCAACTCCTACGAGCAGTACTTC.

The chain has TRBV6-5 and TRBJ2-1; no firm D call. V was trimmed by 2 bases and J by 0 bases, leaving 5 bases between them. The V gene's germline CDR1 is MNHEY and CDR2 SVGAGI. The CDR3 has 14 amino acids. The CDR3 bases are TGTGCCAGCAGTTACCTCGGCTCCTACAATGAGCAGTTCTTC. Translation gives CASSYLGSYNEQFF.